This TCR beta chain derives from a study of a mutant IDH1 vaccine in newly diagnosed glioma. TCRdb keeps only in-frame clones here, not all; method: immunoSEQ multiplex PCR. The sample records fewer than 100,000 clones, 80% to 90% being singletons. Time point indicated: baseline, week 1 (first vaccination visit). Indicated treatment: pre-vaccination baseline after standard-of-care therapy. This receptor was identified in a woman in her forties or fifties with glioma. Sequenced material: PBMCs, taken from a glioma patient treated with radiotherapy, temozolomide or both.

The CDR3 DNA sequence: TGTGCCAGTAGTATTCAGGGGGGCGGAGAGACCCAGTACTTC. Protein product: CASSIQGGGETQYF. This chain joins TRBV19 and TRBJ2-5; tentative D call: TRBD1 (7 bases). The germline V gene has CDR1 LNHDA and CDR2 SQIVND (reference sequence). Trimming left V 3 bases short and J 4 bases short, with 12 bases between. This CDR3 is 14 amino acids long.